These 24 T cell receptor beta chains came from one sample sequenced in a study of STAT5B mutations in CD4+ large granular lymphocyte leukemia. Sequencing used immunoSEQ multiplex PCR; TCRdb keeps in-frame clones, though not all of them. The sample holds 30,000 or so clones; 65% to 80% are singletons and the top ten take roughly 2%. The material sequenced was CD4+ T cells from blood buffy coats. The receptor set was obtained from a human donor in good health.

The J gene is TRBJ1-4, the V gene TRBV6-5, with no clear D. The CDR3 totals 13 residues. V gave up 5 bases and J gave up 10 bases, with 14 bases separating them. From germline, CDR1 is MNHEY and CDR2 SVGAGI. CDR3 sequence: CASSEGNLGKLFF. CDR3 coding DNA: TGTGCCAGCAGTGAGGGTAACTTAGGAAAACTGTTTTTT.

This rearrangement joins TRBV19 to TRBJ1-5; weak D call: TRBD1 (5 bases). This CDR3 is 14 amino acids long. V lost 5 bases and J lost 0, with 8 bases in between. Per germline, CDR1 LNHDA and CDR2 SQIVND (reference sequence). The CDR3 loop is CASSGASSNQPQHF. The CDR3 coding sequence is TGTGCCAGTAGTGGGGCCAGTAGCAATCAGCCCCAGCATTTT.

In DNA form, the CDR3 reads TGTGCCAGCAGCTTAGCACCGGGGCAGGGGAAAAATTGGGAGCAGTACTTC. Translated, it gives CASSLAPGQGKNWEQYF. This chain joins TRBV7-2 and TRBJ2-7, with a weak D call TRBD1 (6 bases). From germline, CDR1 is SGHTA and CDR2 FQGNSA. CDR3 length: 17 amino acids. The V gene lost 0 bases and the J gene lost 7 bases, with 22 bases spanning the gap.

The genes are TRBV10-1 and TRBJ2-1; 8 bases agree with TRBD2. The CDR3 is 17 amino acids. Germline V gives CDR1 WNHNN, CDR2 SYGVQD (reference sequence). J was trimmed by 2 bases and V by 6 bases; bases with no gene match: 12. This chain's CDR3 is CASSSGVSGETYNEQFF. The CDR3 DNA reads as TGCGCCAGCAGCTCTGGGGTTAGCGGGGAGACCTACAATGAGCAGTTCTTC.

The chain couples TRBV10-3 to TRBJ2-1; D ambiguous. This CDR3 is built from 12 residues. The V gene lost 4 bases and the J gene lost 5 bases, with 6 bases spanning the gap. Germline V gene lookup returns CDR1 ENHRY and CDR2 SYGVKD. The CDR3 DNA sequence: TGTGCCATCAGTGGACTTAACAATGAGCAGTTCTTC. Translated: CAISGLNNEQFF.

The V gene is TRBV4-3, the J gene TRBJ1-2; D not certain. Trimming shortened V by 1 base and J by 6 bases, and 12 bases separated the two germline ends. CDR1 LGHNA and CDR2 YSLEER come from the germline V gene. The CDR3 covers 14 residues. The CDR3, as DNA: TGCGCCAGCAGCCAAGTTAGACTGGTGAATGGCTACACCTTC. Translation: CASSQVRLVNGYTF.

The chain recombines TRBV7-7 with TRBJ2-5, with unresolved D. The germline CDR1 and CDR2 sequences are SSHAT and FNYEAQ (reference sequence). CDR3 length: 15 residues. V was trimmed by 5 bases and J by 3 bases, leaving 16 bases between them. The CDR3 protein is CASSVTPSPKETQYF. As DNA, the CDR3 is TGTGCCAGCAGCGTAACCCCCTCTCCCAAAGAGACCCAGTACTTC.

The chain is built from TRBV6-6 and TRBJ2-3, with D perhaps matching TRBD1 or TRBD2 (5 bases each). V dropped 4 bases and J dropped 10 bases, with 21 bases sitting between them. Germline V CDR1 and CDR2: MNHNY, SVGAGI (reference sequence). The CDR3 consists of 15 residues. CDR3 nucleotide sequence: TGTGCCAGCAGTTTCCCCAGAGAGGGGTCCACTTCGCAGTATTTT. Its translation: CASSFPREGSTSQYF.

The chain carries TRBV5-5 and TRBJ1-2; 8 bases align to TRBD1. With V trimmed by 0 bases and J by 4 bases, 5 bases remained unmatched. This CDR3 is built from 15 residues. Germline CDR1 SGHKS, CDR2 YYEKEE (reference sequence). CDR3 bases: TGTGCCAGCAGCTTGGGTGCAGGGGGCGGCTATGGCTACACCTTC. Amino acids: CASSLGAGGGYGYTF. Drawing the rest from reference TRBV5-5 and TRBJ1-2, the complete variable domain is DAGVTQSPTHLIKTRGQQVTLRCSPISGHKSVSWYQQVLGQGPQFIFQYYEKEERGRGNFPDRFSARQFPNYSSELNVNALLLGDSALYLCASSLGAGGGYGYTFGSGTRLTVV.

The V call is TRBV10-3, the J call TRBJ1-2; 11 nucleotides line up with TRBD1. V trimming: 6 bases; J trimming: 7 bases; junction bases outside the gene matches: 7. The CDR3 is 14 residues long. CDR1 and CDR2 from the germline V gene are ENHRY and SYGVKD. CDR3 region: CAIRPGQGGGGYTF. The CDR3 coding sequence is TGTGCCATCAGACCGGGACAGGGGGGTGGTGGCTACACCTTC.

This clone was seen once. The V and J genes are TRBV5-4 and TRBJ2-5; TRBD1 matches at 9 bases. Germline values: CDR1 SGHNT, CDR2 YYREEE (reference sequence). CDR3 length: 15 residues. Trimming cost V 0 bases and J 2 bases; bases outside gene matches: 2. Here the CDR3 reads CASSLAGTGQETQYF. In nucleotides, the CDR3 is TGTGCCAGCAGCTTGGCCGGGACAGGGCAAGAGACCCAGTACTTC. The whole variable domain, filled in from reference TRBV5-4 and TRBJ2-5, reads ETGVTQSPTHLIKTRGQQVTLRCSSQSGHNTVSWYQQALGQGPQFIFQYYREEENGRGNFPPRFSGLQFPNYSSELNVNALELDDSALYLCASSLAGTGQETQYFGPGTRLLVL.

CDR3 residues: CASRSRSYEQYF. DNA for the CDR3: TGTGCCAGCAGATCCAGGAGTTACGAGCAGTACTTC. The chain carries TRBV6-5 and TRBJ2-7; no clear D. Germline loops: CDR1 MNHEY, CDR2 SVGAGI. V dropped 6 bases and J dropped 4 bases, with 10 bases sitting between them. The CDR3 runs to 12 residues.

The chain combines TRBV6-6 with TRBJ1-5; D unresolved. The CDR3 has 13 residues. Germline CDR1 reads MNHNY; CDR2 reads SVGAGI (reference sequence). Deletions cut 5 bases from V and 5 bases from J, with 10 bases between. CDR3 DNA sequence: TGTGCCAGCAGTATCGGACGGGATCAGCCCCAGCATTTT. This encodes CASSIGRDQPQHF.

This chain uses TRBV6-9 with TRBJ1-5; no clear D. V was shortened by 6 bases and J by 3 bases, with 15 bases between the two germline ends. Germline V CDR1 and CDR2: MNHGY, SVAAGI. The CDR3 extends over 15 amino acids. The CDR3 reads CASSKGGRFNQPQHF. In nucleotides, the CDR3 is TGTGCCAGCAGCAAAGGAGGGAGATTCAATCAGCCCCAGCATTTT.

The chain joins TRBV7-2 to TRBJ2-2; TRBD1 matches at 8 bases. This CDR3 region has 17 residues. After removal of 0 bases from V and 6 bases from J, the junction contained 9 bases not matched to a gene. Per germline, CDR1 SGHTA and CDR2 FQGNSA. The CDR3 bases are TGTGCCAGCAGCTTAGCCCGGACAGGGTCCTCTGCCGGGGAGCTGTTTTTT. Translating gives CASSLARTGSSAGELFF.

This clone has only a few counts. V gene TRBV5-4 combines with J gene TRBJ1-3; 7 bases are shared with TRBD1. CDR1 and CDR2 from the germline V gene are SGHNT and YYREEE (reference sequence). The CDR3 is 15 amino acids. J gave up 6 bases and V 2 bases, and 8 bases lay outside the gene matches. In DNA form, the CDR3 reads TGTGCCAGCAGCTTAGGGGACGACAGGGCAAACACCATATATTTT. Its protein product is CASSLGDDRANTIYF.

The rearrangement joins TRBV27 to TRBJ1-4; 7 bases agree with TRBD1. The germline V gene has CDR1 MNHEY and CDR2 SMNVEV (reference sequence). The CDR3 length is 17 residues. The V gene end was trimmed by 5 bases and the J gene end by 0 bases; junction bases not matched to a gene: 9. This CDR3 reads CASSPRDSKATNEKLFF. DNA for the CDR3: TGTGCCAGCAGTCCCCGGGACAGCAAAGCAACTAATGAAAAACTGTTTTTT.

V usage is TRBV27 and J usage is TRBJ1-2; D ambiguous. The V end lost 5 bases, the J end lost 6 bases, and 22 bases lay between the germline ends. The CDR3 is 16 amino acids. Germline CDR1 MNHEY, CDR2 SMNVEV (reference sequence). CDR3: CASSPRFFVVENGYTF. DNA of the CDR3: TGTGCCAGCAGTCCTCGGTTCTTCGTGGTAGAAAATGGCTACACCTTC.

This clone was detected only once. The V and J genes are TRBV28 and TRBJ2-7, with 9 nucleotides matching TRBD2. The CDR3 contains 17 residues. The germline V gene has CDR1 MDHEN and CDR2 SYDVKM. The V gene end was trimmed by 7 bases and the J gene end by 6 bases; junction bases not matched to a gene: 19. The CDR3: CASTSWGSGGPLGEQYF. Written as DNA, the CDR3 is TGTGCCAGCACCTCCTGGGGTAGCGGGGGACCTCTGGGCGAGCAGTACTTC.

This clone was counted a single time. This rearrangement joins TRBV4-3 to TRBJ2-7, with D hard to call. This CDR3 is 14 amino acids long. Germline lookup yields CDR1 LGHNA and CDR2 YSLEER. V lost 1 base, J lost 1 base, and 8 bases lay in between. The CDR3 nucleotides read TGCGCCAGCAGCCAAGGGGCAGGTTCCTACGAGCAGTACTTC. Protein product: CASSQGAGSYEQYF.

DNA for the CDR3: TGTGCCATCAGTGAACATTCTAATTCACCCCTCCACTTT. Protein sequence: CAISEHSNSPLHF. The V and J genes are TRBV10-3 and TRBJ1-6, with D uncertain. Trimming cost V 3 bases and J 6 bases, with 6 bases left between them. The germline V gene has CDR1 ENHRY and CDR2 SYGVKD. This CDR3 has 13 amino acids.

This clone was found once. This sequence joins TRBV6-1 and TRBJ2-7; D is unresolved. From germline, CDR1 is MNHNS and CDR2 SASEGT. Trimming left V 0 bases short and J 8 bases short, with 11 bases between. The CDR3 runs 13 residues. CDR3 sequence reads: CASSEARVSQQYF. In nucleotides, the CDR3 is TGTGCCAGCAGTGAAGCTAGGGTCAGTCAGCAGTACTTC.

The CDR3 DNA reads as TGTGCCAGCAGCCAAGCAGGGGGGCAAGAGACCCAGTACTTC. Residues: CASSQAGGQETQYF. The chain is built from TRBV4-2 and TRBJ2-5; TRBD1 is a possible D gene (7 bases). V was pared by 1 base and J by 2 bases, with 8 bases between. CDR3 size: 14 residues. In germline, CDR1 is LGHNA, CDR2 YNFKEQ.

This clone was observed a few times. J is TRBJ1-4 and V is TRBV9, with unresolved D. The CDR3 runs 15 residues. Germline CDR1 SGDLS, CDR2 YYNGEE. The germline V and J ends were trimmed by 4 bases and 5 bases, with 15 bases remaining between them. Here the CDR3 reads CASSPSGGFNEKLFF. The DNA of the CDR3 is TGTGCCAGCAGCCCCAGTGGAGGGTTCAATGAAAAACTGTTTTTT.